The sequence of this T cell receptor (beta chain) was determined in a study of blood T cell repertoires in COVID-19. Study information: Samples representing acute and convalescent COVID-19 were sourced from the United States, Italy and Spain. Nucleic acid was either cDNA or gDNA, and it came from T cells, B-cell-depleted T cells, or PBMCs.

Generated by immunoSEQ multiplex PCR, the TCRdb table keeps only in-frame clones and is missing some. In the table there are hundreds of thousands of clones, roughly 90% of which are singletons. This CDR3 region has 13 residues. Germline V lookup: CDR1 MNHEY, CDR2 SMNVEV (reference sequence). Trimming cost V 6 bases and J 5 bases; bases outside gene matches: 7. The receptor was isolated from a woman in her thirties with active or convalescent COVID-19. The chain joins TRBV27 to TRBJ2-7; 7 nucleotides line up with TRBD1. The sequenced material came from peripheral blood. DNA for the CDR3: TGTGCCAGCAGGCCGACAGGGATCCACGAGCAGTACTTC. Its protein product is CASRPTGIHEQYF.